The 26 T cell receptor beta chains below come from one sample, sequenced in a study of OX40 agonist ivuxolimab in advanced cancers. Library construction relied on the immunoSEQ multiplex PCR assay. Here the immuneACCESS table is served through TCRdb, limited to in-frame sequences with V and J called. Missing clones are a known gap in these copies; in checked studies unresolved V genes cover under half, and the rest lacks a known reason. Present in this sample are roughly 41,000 clones, 86% of which were seen just once. The ten largest clones add up to around 2.4% of the sample. Sequenced here: CD4+ or CD8+ T cells sorted from blood, sampled in a trial of the OX40 agonist ivuxolimab. The receptors derive from an adult with an advanced solid tumor such as melanoma, head and neck, liver or kidney cancer.

This chain links TRBV5-1 with TRBJ2-2, with D perhaps given as TRBD1 or TRBD2 (5 bases each). CDR1 is SGHRS and CDR2 is YFSETQ in the germline V gene. The CDR3 spans 17 residues. Trimming left V 3 bases short and J 1 base short, with 16 bases between. The DNA of the CDR3 is TGCGCCAGCAGCTACCAGGGACGGCTAAGGAACACCGGGGAGCTGTTTTTT. Protein: CASSYQGRLRNTGELFF.

V and J are TRBV4-2 and TRBJ1-4, with a tentative D call TRBD1 (5 bases). V lost 3 bases and J lost 8, with 19 bases in between. The CDR3 contains 16 residues. The germline gives CDR1 LGHNA, CDR2 YNFKEQ. The CDR3 here is CASSQTSTRWGEKLFF. CDR3 coding DNA: TGTGCCAGCAGCCAGACCTCCACCAGATGGGGGGAAAAACTGTTTTTT.

This clone has just one count. The CDR3 region has the DNA TGTGCCAGCAGCTCCAGGGCCACTGAAGCTTTCTTT. It is translated as CASSSRATEAFF. This chain uses TRBV7-8 with TRBJ1-1; a possible D gene is TRBD1 (5 bases). CDR3 length equals 12 residues. Germline loops: CDR1 SGHVS, CDR2 FQNEAQ. The V end was cut by 4 bases, the J end by 4 bases, with 7 bases between.

This clone was seen a single time. This sequence joins TRBV19 and TRBJ2-5; either TRBD1 or TRBD2 may supply D (6 bases each). Per the germline V gene, CDR1 is LNHDA and CDR2 is SQIVND (reference sequence). The V and J ends lost 6 bases and 2 bases respectively, with 13 bases between them. The CDR3 length is 14 residues. Here the CDR3 reads CASSKGGQQETQYF. The DNA for the CDR3 is TGTGCCAGTAGCAAGGGGGGTCAACAAGAGACCCAGTACTTC.

The CDR3 DNA sequence: TGTGCCAGCAGTGAGGGTCGGGAGAACCAAGAGACCCAGTACTTC. It specifies CASSEGRENQETQYF. This chain links TRBV2 with TRBJ2-5; possibly TRBD2 for D (6 bases). Germline lookup yields CDR1 SNHLY and CDR2 FYNNEI. The CDR3 is made up of 15 amino acids. Trimming took off 3 bases at V and 0 bases at J, with 11 bases between the two ends.

The CDR3 region is CASSYGTDSYNEQFF. CDR3 nucleotide sequence: TGTGCCAGCAGCTACGGGACAGACTCCTACAATGAGCAGTTCTTC. V usage is TRBV5-4 and J usage is TRBJ2-1; 7 nucleotides line up with TRBD1. CDR1 and CDR2 (germline): SGHNT, YYREEE (reference sequence). The ends lost 3 bases at V and 0 bases at J; junction bases unmatched: 3. The CDR3 sequence is 15 residues long.

The V gene is TRBV5-1, the J gene TRBJ2-2, with no clear D. V was cut by 1 base and J by 4 bases, with 11 bases left in between. This CDR3 has 15 residues. CDR1 SGHRS and CDR2 YFSETQ come from the germline V gene. Here the CDR3 reads CASSLLPRGTGELFF. In DNA, the CDR3 is TGCGCCAGCAGCTTGCTACCGCGTGGCACCGGGGAGCTGTTTTTT.

The chain uses TRBV27 and TRBJ1-2, with 10 positions matching TRBD1. This CDR3 region has 17 residues. Per the germline V gene, CDR1 is MNHEY and CDR2 is SMNVEV (reference sequence). V shed 5 bases, J shed 4 bases, and the junction held 13 bases outside the gene matches. CDR3 coding DNA: TGTGCCAGCAGTAACCGGACAGGGGGGAGGATCGCCTATGGCTACACCTTC. Translation: CASSNRTGGRIAYGYTF.

This chain uses TRBV4-3 with TRBJ2-3; D not resolved. V was cut by 3 bases and J by 2 bases, with 9 bases left in between. CDR3 length: 14 residues. Germline V gene sequence: CDR1 LGHNA, CDR2 YSLEER. The DNA of the CDR3 is TGCGCCAGCAGCCAGGGGATGCCCACAGATACGCAGTATTTT. Translation: CASSQGMPTDTQYF.

The rearrangement uses TRBV15 and TRBJ2-6, with D possibly being TRBD1 (6 bases). Germline V gene data show CDR1 as LNHNV and CDR2 as YYDKDF (reference sequence). V gave up 4 bases and J gave up 0 bases, with 10 bases separating them. The CDR3 loop spans 16 amino acids. CDR3 DNA: TGTGCCACCAGCACTACAGGGAACTCTGGGGCCAACGTCCTGACTTTC. Its protein product is CATSTTGNSGANVLTF. The full variable domain, with the rest looked up from reference TRBV15 and TRBJ2-6, is DAMVIQNPRYQVTQFGKPVTLSCSQTLNHNVMYWYQQKSSQAPKLLFHYYDKDFNNEADTPDNFQSRRPNTSFCFLDIRSPGLGDTAMYLCATSTTGNSGANVLTFGAGSRLTVL.

There are a few counts of this clone. This sequence joins TRBV9 and TRBJ2-3; 13 bases fit TRBD2. From germline, CDR1 is SGDLS and CDR2 YYNGEE. The V gene end was trimmed by 0 bases and the J gene end by 5 bases; junction bases not matched to a gene: 3. CDR3 length: 16 residues. In DNA, the CDR3 is TGTGCCAGCAGCGTAGAGGGACTAGCGGGAAAAGATACGCAGTATTTT. Translating it yields CASSVEGLAGKDTQYF.

V gene TRBV7-9 combines with J gene TRBJ2-1; D call uncertain. The CDR3 runs to 11 residues. Germline V gene lookup returns CDR1 SEHNR and CDR2 FQNEAQ (reference sequence). Trimming took 2 bases from V and 8 from J, leaving 4 bases between them. The CDR3 DNA reads as TGTGCCAGCAGCTTATTCGATGAGCAGTTCTTC. This codes for CASSLFDEQFF.

The chain is built from TRBV28 and TRBJ1-2; 10 bases are a match to TRBD1. The CDR3 totals 15 residues. Germline lookup yields CDR1 MDHEN and CDR2 SYDVKM. With 7 bases clipped from V and 7 bases from J, the junction kept 12 bases outside the gene matches. CDR3 loop: CASTTLDRGLSGYTF. CDR3 in DNA: TGTGCCAGCACCACTTTAGACAGGGGGCTGAGTGGCTACACCTTC.

The rearrangement joins TRBV7-2 to TRBJ2-7; a possible D gene is TRBD1 (6 bases). With 5 bases removed from V and 3 bases from J, the gap between germline ends came to 20 bases. This CDR3 has 16 amino acids. The V gene's germline CDR1 is SGHTA and CDR2 FQGNSA. The CDR3 reads CASSRLGAWSSYEQYF. For the CDR3, the DNA is TGTGCCAGCAGCCGACTGGGGGCCTGGAGTAGCTACGAGCAGTACTTC.

The J gene is TRBJ2-7, the V gene TRBV19; D is unclear. Germline lookup yields CDR1 LNHDA and CDR2 SQIVND (reference sequence). There are 14 residues in the CDR3. V was pared by 5 bases and J by 3 bases, with 14 bases between. CDR3 DNA sequence: TGTGCCAGTAGTGAATGGGGAAACCTCTACGAGCAGTACTTC. Amino acids: CASSEWGNLYEQYF.

The chain recombines TRBV19 with TRBJ1-2, with TRBD1 matching over 7 bases. Unmatched junction bases numbered 18, after V lost 6 bases and J lost 2 bases. Germline V gene lookup returns CDR1 LNHDA and CDR2 SQIVND (reference sequence). The CDR3 covers 18 residues. CDR3 protein: CASSSESAPTGTNYGYTF. The CDR3 nucleotides are TGTGCCAGTAGCTCCGAATCGGCCCCGACAGGGACGAACTATGGCTACACCTTC.

V and J are TRBV19 and TRBJ2-2; 8 nucleotides agree with TRBD1. CDR3 length: 15 residues. Trimming removed 3 bases from V and 7 bases from J; junction bases left unmatched: 7. Germline-derived CDR1 and CDR2 are LNHDA and SQIVND (reference sequence). Here the CDR3 reads CASSIRQGTGGELFF. The CDR3 bases are TGTGCCAGTAGTATCCGACAGGGGACGGGCGGGGAGCTGTTTTTT.

The genes are TRBV30 and TRBJ1-1, with unresolved D. V lost 1 base and J 2 bases, leaving 8 bases between the germline ends. Per germline, CDR1 GTSNPN and CDR2 SVGIG (reference sequence). The CDR3 covers 13 residues. DNA of the CDR3: TGTGCCTGGAGTGCAGAATTTAACACTGAAGCTTTCTTT. Its protein is CAWSAEFNTEAFF.

The CDR3 DNA sequence: TGTGCCAGCGTTCCCCGGGCTTCGAGCACAGATACGCAGTATTTT. Residues: CASVPRASSTDTQYF. This chain uses TRBV7-2 with TRBJ2-3; D is unresolved. Germline CDR1 and CDR2: SGHTA and FQGNSA. Trimming took off 8 bases at V and 0 bases at J, with 15 bases between the two ends. The CDR3 has 15 amino acids.

The genes are TRBV2 and TRBJ2-2; the D is unclear. Trimming cost V 6 bases and J 0 bases, with 8 bases left between them. The CDR3 totals 14 residues. The germline V gene has CDR1 SNHLY and CDR2 FYNNEI. The CDR3 coding sequence is TGTGCCAGCAGACGGACCGCGAACACCGGGGAGCTGTTTTTT. It specifies CASRRTANTGELFF.

This clone was detected once. The chain employs TRBV4-2 and TRBJ1-4, with D hard to call. The CDR3 is 17 residues long. V was trimmed by 0 bases and J by 0 bases, leaving 11 bases between them. Looked up from germline, CDR1 is LGHNA and CDR2 is YNFKEQ. The CDR3 is CASSQDVRGSTNEKLFF. The CDR3 DNA reads as TGTGCCAGCAGCCAAGACGTCAGAGGTTCAACTAATGAAAAACTGTTTTTT.

The chain carries TRBV5-1 and TRBJ1-2; tentative D call: TRBD1 (5 bases). Per the germline V gene, CDR1 is SGHRS and CDR2 is YFSETQ. V was pared by 1 base and J by 4 bases, with 14 bases between. The CDR3 is 15 amino acids. The CDR3: CASSLYAGVGYGYTF. The CDR3 bases are TGCGCCAGCAGCTTGTATGCGGGGGTAGGCTATGGCTACACCTTC.

The chain has TRBV4-3 and TRBJ1-2; the match to TRBD1 covers 7 bases. The CDR3 is 15 amino acids. Per the germline V gene, CDR1 is LGHNA and CDR2 is YSLEER. V dropped 0 bases and J dropped 2; count of bases not matched to a gene: 3. The CDR3 nucleotides read TGCGCCAGCAGCCAAGACACAGGGGTGAACTATGGCTACACCTTC. Translated, it gives CASSQDTGVNYGYTF.

The V and J genes are TRBV7-9 and TRBJ2-5; 7 bases align to TRBD2. CDR1 and CDR2 (germline): SEHNR, FQNEAQ (reference sequence). This CDR3 has 14 amino acids. The V segment lost 1 base and the J segment 2 bases; nucleotides outside the gene matches: 1. The DNA of the CDR3 is TGTGCCAGCAGCTTAGAACTAGCGCAAGAGACCCAGTACTTC. Its protein is CASSLELAQETQYF.

This clone was observed a single time. DNA for the CDR3: TGTGCCAGCAGCCCGGCGAGAGAAAACTATGGCTACACCTTC. As protein: CASSPARENYGYTF. J is TRBJ1-2 and V is TRBV7-8, with no clear D. This CDR3 region has 14 residues. Looked up from germline, CDR1 is SGHVS and CDR2 is FQNEAQ. The V end was cut by 5 bases, the J end by 2 bases, with 12 bases between.

The chain couples TRBV4-2 to TRBJ2-1; D may be TRBD2 (6 bases). Germline CDR1 is LGHNA and CDR2 is YNFKEQ. The ends were cut back, 1 base at V and 9 bases at J, with 7 bases in the middle. The CDR3 is made up of 12 amino acids. CDR3 DNA: TGTGCCAGCAGCCAAGTAGCGGCTGAGCAGTTCTTC. Protein sequence: CASSQVAAEQFF.